The present TCR beta chain was sequenced within a study of control samples from healthy donors and cancer patients. The CDR3 length is 13 residues. Trimming cost V 3 bases and J 5 bases, with 10 bases left between them. Germline V CDR1 and CDR2: KGHSH, LQKENI. This table comes from immunoSEQ multiplex PCR, and its TCRdb copy is limited to in-frame clones, with some not included. The top ten hold around a fifth of the sample, which has about 89,000 clones, approximately 86% seen once. The J gene is TRBJ2-5, the V gene TRBV18; weak D call: TRBD2 (7 bases). The source of this sequence is a man aged 30 to 39 in good health. The material sequenced was blood. The CDR3 coding sequence is TGTGCCAGCTCACCGGGGGGGCGCGAGACCCAGTACTTC. Translation: CASSPGGRETQYF.